This TCR beta chain originates from a study of T-cell reconstitution after alpha-beta-depleted transplantation in children. For this clonotype: Sequence at one end of the junction differs from germline and may be a read error.

The authors prepared the TCRbeta library with unique molecular identifiers. Each CDR3 protein gets one entry after TCRdb re-called the PCR reads with MiXCR. The table records 350,000 to 400,000 distinct CDR3 sequences, 20% of them present only once. The CDR3 is made up of 15 amino acids. The source of this sequence is a human donor who donated a stem cell graft to a child with acute myeloid leukemia. The chain combines TRBV12-3 or TRBV12-4 with TRBJ2-5, with a possible D match to TRBD2 (6 bases). The specimen comprised PBMCs from the stem cell graft donor, sampled from the stem cell graft. The CDR3 coding sequence is TGTGCCAGCTCCCCCGCGGGACGGCAGCAAGATACCCAGTACTTC. As protein: CASSPAGRQQDTQYF.